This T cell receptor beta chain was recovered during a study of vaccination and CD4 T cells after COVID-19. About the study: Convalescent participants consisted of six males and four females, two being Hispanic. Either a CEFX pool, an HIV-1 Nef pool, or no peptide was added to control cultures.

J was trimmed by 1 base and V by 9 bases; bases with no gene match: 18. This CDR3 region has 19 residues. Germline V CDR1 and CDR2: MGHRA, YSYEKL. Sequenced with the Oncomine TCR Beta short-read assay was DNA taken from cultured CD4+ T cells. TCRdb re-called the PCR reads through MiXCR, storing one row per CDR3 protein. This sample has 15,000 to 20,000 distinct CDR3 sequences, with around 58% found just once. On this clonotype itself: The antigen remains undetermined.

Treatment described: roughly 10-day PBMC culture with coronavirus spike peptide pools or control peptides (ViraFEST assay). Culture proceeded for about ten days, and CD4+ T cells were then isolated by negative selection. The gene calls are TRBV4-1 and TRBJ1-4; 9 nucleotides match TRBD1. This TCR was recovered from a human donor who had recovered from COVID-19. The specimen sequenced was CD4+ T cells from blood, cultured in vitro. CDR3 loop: CASKGGLDRGVGTNEKLFF. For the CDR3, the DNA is TGCGCCAGTAAAGGGGGGCTGGACAGGGGAGTTGGAACTAATGAAAAACTGTTTTTT.